A single sample gave rise to the 16 T cell receptor beta chains below, sequenced in a study of T cells in Graves' hyperthyroidism and ophthalmopathy. What was amplified from RNA transcripts were TCR beta CDR3 regions. The study used the HTBI primer set for a first-round RT-PCR of the TCR CDR3. One entry per CDR3 protein results from TCRdb running MiXCR on the multiplex PCR reads. This table holds around 520,000 distinct CDR3 sequences, about 24% found once. Sequencing was performed on blood. The source of these receptors is a woman younger than 45 with Graves' ophthalmopathy.

This clonotype appeared a few times. The chain recombines TRBV27 with TRBJ1-5; D remains unclear. Trimming cost V 1 base and J 1 base, with 5 bases left between them. Looked up from germline, CDR1 is MNHEY and CDR2 is SMNVEV (reference sequence). The CDR3 runs to 14 residues. CDR3 coding DNA: TGTGCCAGCAGTTTATACCTAAGCAATCAGCCCCAGCATTTT. It is translated as CASSLYLSNQPQHF.

This clonotype was found many times. The chain links TRBV12-3 or TRBV12-4 to TRBJ1-2, with a tentative D call TRBD1 (5 bases). V lost 8 bases and J lost 6, with 19 bases in between. The CDR3 is 14 residues long. The CDR3 DNA reads as TGTGCCAGCTATCCAAATGGGGGGGGAGATGGCTACACCTTC. The encoded protein is CASYPNGGGDGYTF.

The rearrangement uses TRBV28 and TRBJ2-5, with TRBD2 matching 12 bases. The CDR3 spans 15 residues. The V and J ends lost 2 bases and 5 bases, in that order; junction bases with no gene match: 3. Germline lookup yields CDR1 MDHEN and CDR2 SYDVKM. CDR3 bases: TGTGCCAGCAGTTTACGACTAGCGGGAGTGGAGACCCAGTACTTC. It is translated as CASSLRLAGVETQYF.

In this sample, this clonotype turned up many times. The gene calls are TRBV6-5 and TRBJ2-7; tentatively, D is TRBD1 (6 bases). The CDR3 is made up of 12 amino acids. The germline V and J ends were trimmed by 6 bases and 6 bases, with 12 bases remaining between them. Germline loops: CDR1 MNHEY, CDR2 SVGAGI. CDR3 nucleotides: TGTGCCAGCAGCACAGGGATAAGCGAGCAGTACTTC. This gives the protein CASSTGISEQYF.

This clonotype was observed many times. The V call is TRBV7-2, the J call TRBJ1-1; no firm D call. Trimming left V 4 bases short and J 4 bases short, with 13 bases between. Germline CDR1 reads SGHTA; CDR2 reads FQGNSA. The CDR3 extends over 14 amino acids. The CDR3 DNA reads TGTGCCAGCAGCTCTACATGGAGTAGCACTGAAGCTTTCTTT. Amino acids: CASSSTWSSTEAFF.

This clonotype was recorded at least ten times. The chain combines TRBV25-1 with TRBJ2-7; 8 nucleotides match TRBD1. Germline V gene data show CDR1 as MGHDK and CDR2 as SYGVNS. With V trimmed by 1 base and J by 6 bases, 8 bases remained unmatched. The CDR3 runs 15 residues. Written as DNA, the CDR3 is TGTGCCAGCAGTGAATGGACAGGGCGATCTGGCGAGCAGTACTTC. It is translated as CASSEWTGRSGEQYF.

This clonotype was observed at least ten times. The chain is built from TRBV12-3 or TRBV12-4 and TRBJ1-2, with D unresolved. This CDR3 region has 13 residues. The germline V and J ends were trimmed by 1 base and 4 bases, with 7 bases remaining between them. This chain's CDR3 is CASSLGLIYGYTF. The CDR3 DNA reads as TGTGCCAGCAGTTTAGGTCTCATCTATGGCTACACCTTC.

The rearrangement uses TRBV27 and TRBJ1-5; tentative D call: TRBD1 (5 bases). The CDR3 extends over 15 amino acids. Germline loops: CDR1 MNHEY, CDR2 SMNVEV (reference sequence). V gave up 11 bases and J gave up 6 bases, with 23 bases separating them. CDR3 sequence (DNA): TGTGCCCCCCGGCTAGATCCAGGGACCAGTCAGCCCCAGCATTTT. Translated, it gives CAPRLDPGTSQPQHF.

This clonotype was seen more than once but under ten times. V usage is TRBV18 and J usage is TRBJ1-1; D uncertain. The CDR3 is 13 amino acids. V lost 2 bases to trimming and J lost 8 bases, with 12 bases between them. CDR1 KGHSH and CDR2 LQKENI come from the germline V gene. CDR3 residues: CASSPIMQDEAFF. In DNA, the CDR3 is TGTGCCAGCTCACCAATTATGCAGGACGAAGCTTTCTTT.

This clonotype appeared many times. This chain joins TRBV2 and TRBJ2-2; 7 nucleotides align to TRBD2. V lost 4 bases, J lost 0 bases, and 8 bases stayed unmatched. CDR3 length: 17 amino acids. Germline V gene sequence: CDR1 SNHLY, CDR2 FYNNEI. The CDR3 sequence is CASSGELAVSNTGELFF. Here the CDR3 DNA reads TGTGCCAGCAGTGGCGAGCTAGCGGTATCGAACACCGGGGAGCTGTTTTTT.

This clonotype was observed many times. The V call is TRBV7-2, the J call TRBJ1-1; D not resolved. Between the trimmed V and J ends, which lost 1 base and 0 bases, there was a span of 9 bases. The germline V gene encodes CDR1 SGHTA and CDR2 FQGNSA. The CDR3 covers 15 residues. The CDR3 DNA sequence: TGTGCCAGCAGCTTAGAGCCGGGAGTGAACACTGAAGCTTTCTTT. Protein product: CASSLEPGVNTEAFF. The variable domain in full, completed from reference TRBV7-2 and TRBJ1-1, reads GAGVSQSPSNKVTEKGKDVELRCDPISGHTALYWYRQSLGQGLEFLIYFQGNSAPDKSGLPSDRFSAERTGGSVSTLTIQRTQQEDSAVYLCASSLEPGVNTEAFFGQGTRLTVV.

There are many counts of this clonotype. DNA of the CDR3: TGTGCCATTAGGACGGCCGGCGAGCAGTACTTC. It codes for CAIRTAGEQYF. The chain has TRBV10-3 and TRBJ2-7, with D unclear. This CDR3 comprises 11 residues. The V end lost 9 bases, the J end lost 6 bases, and 12 bases lay between the germline ends. The germline V gene encodes CDR1 ENHRY and CDR2 SYGVKD.

The rearrangement joins TRBV7-2 to TRBJ1-2; TRBD1 agrees at 8 bases. This CDR3 is 14 amino acids long. With V trimmed by 5 bases and J by 4 bases, 6 bases remained unmatched. Germline V lookup: CDR1 SGHTA, CDR2 FQGNSA. As DNA, the CDR3 is TGTGCCAGCAGCCCTAGGGGACAGGCCTATGGCTACACCTTC. Residues: CASSPRGQAYGYTF.

At least ten counts were recorded for this clonotype. The chain recombines TRBV10-3 with TRBJ1-2; D ambiguous. The ends were cut back, 3 bases at V and 2 bases at J, with 10 bases in the middle. The germline V gene has CDR1 ENHRY and CDR2 SYGVKD. This CDR3 is 14 amino acids long. The CDR3: CAISENAQNYGYTF. Written as DNA, the CDR3 is TGTGCCATCAGTGAAAACGCCCAGAACTATGGCTACACCTTC.

This clonotype appeared many times. CDR3 nucleotides: TGCAGCGTTGAAGAAATGGGACAGACCTACGAGCAGTACTTC. It translates to CSVEEMGQTYEQYF. V usage is TRBV29-1 and J usage is TRBJ2-7; 7 nucleotides line up with TRBD1. V lost 0 bases, J lost 2 bases, and 4 bases stayed unmatched. CDR3 size: 14 residues. Germline CDR1 and CDR2: SQVTM and ANQGSEA.

Only a few counts were recorded for this clonotype. The chain carries TRBV28 and TRBJ1-1, with D possibly matching TRBD1 (6 bases). Germline assignment: CDR1 MDHEN and CDR2 SYDVKM. V lost 10 bases, J lost 1 base, and 13 bases lay in between. The CDR3 is 13 residues long. CDR3 nucleotides: TGTGCCACCACAGGGAACCAGAACACTGAAGCTTTCTTT. Its translation: CATTGNQNTEAFF.